These T cell receptor beta chains were read from a single sample in a study of blood T cells in healthy people across ages. MiXCR was run by TCRdb on the 5' RACE reads, yielding one entry per CDR3 protein. The sample yields roughly 1,500,000 distinct CDR3 sequences, roughly 32% seen once. What was sequenced was blood. The source of these receptors is a woman in her thirties in good health. Each CDR3 is given with its conserved first and last residue. The D gene is left open where the match is weak. A clone size is listed for some rows: how often the clone was seen (once, few, many), or a class if it is expanded.

TRBJ2-5	TRBD2	NA	TRBV7-2	TGTGCCAGCAGCTGGGGGGGACTAGTATGTTGGGAGACCCAGTACTTC	CASSWGGLVCWETQYF
TRBJ2-3	NA	NA	TRBV20-1	TGCAGTACCCCCGGGACAACTAGCACAGATACGCAGTATTTT	CSTPGTTSTDTQYF
TRBJ2-1	TRBD2	NA	TRBV7-2	TGTGCCAGCAGCTTAAGGAGTGGAGCGGGGGGGTTCAATGAGCAGTTCTTC	CASSLRSGAGGFNEQFF
TRBJ2-5	NA	NA	TRBV2	TGTGCCAGCCAGGCAGGGGAGTTGGAGACCCAGTACTTC	CASQAGELETQYF
TRBJ2-1	NA	NA	TRBV30	TGTGCCTGGGCCCATCCTGGACAGTACAATGAGCAGTTCTTC	CAWAHPGQYNEQFF
TRBJ2-5	NA	few	TRBV5-1	TGCGCCAGCAGGGAGGGGGCCCGTGAGACCCAGTACTTC	CASREGARETQYF
TRBJ2-5	NA	many	TRBV20-1	TGCAGTGCTCCAACTCTGACTAGGCAAGAGACCCAGTACTTC	CSAPTLTRQETQYF
TRBJ1-1	NA	few	TRBV7-2	TGTGCCAGCAGCTCGACGGGCTACTATCCGAACACTGAAGCTTTCTTT	CASSSTGYYPNTEAFF
TRBJ2-3	TRBD2	NA	TRBV2	TGTACCAGCACCAAGGCACTAGCGGGAGGGGATACGCAGTATTTT	CTSTKALAGGDTQYF
TRBJ2-3	TRBD2	few	TRBV20-1	TGCAGTGCTAGACCGGGAGGGCGCACAGATACGCAGTATTTT	CSARPGGRTDTQYF
TRBJ2-3	TRBD1	NA	TRBV5-1	TGCGCCAGCAGCACGACCGGGACAGGGAGGGGAAATACGCAGTATTTT	CASSTTGTGRGNTQYF
TRBJ2-1	NA	few	TRBV6-2/TRBV6-3	TGTGCCAGCAGTTACACTTCGGGGATAGAGCAGTTCTTC	CASSYTSGIEQFF
TRBJ1-4	NA	few	TRBV4-1	TGCGCCAGCAGCCTAAGCCCACCTCGAGCAACTAATGAAAAACTGTTTTTT	CASSLSPPRATNEKLFF
TRBJ2-7	NA	NA	TRBV2	TGTGCCAGCAGCCAAAGTGGACAGCCGTACTTC	CASSQSGQPYF
TRBJ2-7	TRBD2	NA	TRBV2	TGTGCCAGCAGTGAGTGGAGGACTAGCTCGGCCTACGAGCAGTACTTC	CASSEWRTSSAYEQYF
TRBJ2-1	TRBD2	NA	TRBV20-1	TGCAGTGCTACCCCGGGACTAGCTTTCAATGAGCAGTTCTTC	CSATPGLAFNEQFF
TRBJ2-1	NA	many	TRBV21-1	TGTGCCAGCACCCCAACCCCAAATTTTTACAATGAGCAGTTCTTC	CASTPTPNFYNEQFF
TRBJ2-7	NA	few	TRBV27	TGTGCCAGCAGCTTCTCCCCGACAGGGAGGTACGAGCAGTACTTC	CASSFSPTGRYEQYF
TRBJ2-5	NA	NA	TRBV20-1	TGCAGTGCTAGAAGTAGATGGATAGAAGAGACCCAGTACTTC	CSARSRWIEETQYF
TRBJ2-5	TRBD2	few	TRBV7-8	TGTGCCAGCAGCGGGATAGCGGGAGGGTCTCAAGAGACCCAGTACTTC	CASSGIAGGSQETQYF
TRBJ2-1	TRBD2	many	TRBV7-2	TGTGCCAGCAGCTTAGCGCGGATCGGGCTAGCGGGTTTGCATGAGCAGTTCTTC	CASSLARIGLAGLHEQFF
TRBJ1-2	NA	NA	TRBV12-3/TRBV12-4	TGTGCCAGCAGTTTTAGCCCTCCAGGGGCGACCTATGGCTACACCTTC	CASSFSPPGATYGYTF
TRBJ2-1	NA	few	TRBV18	TGTGCCAGCTCACCAATGAGTAGTTCCTACAATGAGCAGTTCTTC	CASSPMSSSYNEQFF
TRBJ2-1	NA	NA	TRBV18	TGTGCCAGCTCACCTAAAGCGGACAACAATGAGCAGTTCTTC	CASSPKADNNEQFF
TRBJ1-2	NA	NA	TRBV27	TGTGCCAGCCTCTTAAAAGGGGGGCTTTGGGGTGGCTACACCTTC	CASLLKGGLWGGYTF
TRBJ2-3	TRBD1	NA	TRBV2	TGTGCCAGCAGTACCGGGACAGGGGGCATAGATACGCAGTATTTT	CASSTGTGGIDTQYF
TRBJ2-5	NA	NA	TRBV20-1	TGCAGTGCTAGAGGGGTCGGCGCCGGGAAAGAGACCCAGTACTTC	CSARGVGAGKETQYF
TRBJ1-1	TRBD1	NA	TRBV5-1	TGCGCCAGCAGCCAAAACCCAGGGGGCTGGGCGAACACTGAAGCTTTCTTT	CASSQNPGGWANTEAFF